A selection of T cell receptor beta chains follows, all from one sample in a study of control samples from healthy donors and cancer patients. Assay used: immunoSEQ multiplex PCR; TCRdb lists only in-frame clones, some missing. The data contain about 140,000 clones, roughly 88% of them singletons. Sequenced material: blood. The receptors derive from a man younger than 35 in good health. CDR3s include the opening cysteine and the closing phenylalanine or tryptophan. The order of the fields is J gene, V gene, D gene, clone size, CDR3 protein, CDR3 DNA. D genes are given only for firm matches. For some rows the clone size is stated as once, few or many, or as a class when expanded; others skip it.

>TRBJ1-5|TRBV19|TRBD1|.
CASRLQGGPGGNQPQHF
TGTGCCAGTAGACTACAGGGGGGCCCGGGAGGCAATCAGCCCCAGCATTTT
>TRBJ1-1|TRBV5-1|TRBD1|once
CASSETGTGSEAFF
TGCGCCAGCAGCGAAACCGGGACAGGGTCTGAAGCTTTCTTT
>TRBJ1-2|TRBV3-1/TRBV3-2|.|.
CASSQGRGSSGYTF
TGTGCCAGCAGCCAAGGGAGGGGGTCAAGTGGCTACACCTTC
>TRBJ1-6|TRBV9|.|.
CASSVEDPPFNSPLHF
TGTGCCAGCAGCGTAGAGGACCCCCCCTTTAATTCACCCCTCCACTTT
>TRBJ1-1|TRBV5-1|.|.
CASSWGGGSETEAFF
TGCGCCAGCAGCTGGGGCGGGGGGAGTGAGACTGAAGCTTTCTTT
>TRBJ2-7|TRBV28|.|.
CASSLLDLYEQYF
TGTGCCAGCAGTTTATTGGACTTGTACGAGCAGTACTTC
>TRBJ1-5|TRBV27|TRBD1|.
CASGRQGHNQPQHF
TGTGCCAGCGGAAGACAGGGGCACAATCAGCCCCAGCATTTT
>TRBJ2-1|TRBV12-5|TRBD1|.
CASGPRTGLKEQFF
TGTGCTAGTGGTCCGCGGACAGGCCTTAAGGAGCAGTTCTTC
>TRBJ1-4|TRBV6-1|.|.
CASSDRGGDEKLFF
TGTGCCAGCAGTGACAGGGGTGGGGATGAAAAACTGTTTTTT
>TRBJ2-1|TRBV5-6|.|.
CASSLVGGEQFF
TGTGCCAGCAGCTTGGTCGGTGGTGAGCAGTTCTTC
>TRBJ2-7|TRBV4-2|.|.
CASSPATGGSSYEQYF
TGTGCCAGCAGCCCAGCGACAGGCGGGAGCTCCTACGAGCAGTACTTC
>TRBJ2-7|TRBV7-9|.|.
CASSFRGYEQYF
TGTGCCAGCAGTTTTAGGGGCTACGAGCAGTACTTC
>TRBJ1-1|TRBV5-6|TRBD1|.
CASSLDGTGEAFF
TGTGCCAGCAGCTTGGATGGGACAGGGGAAGCTTTCTTT
>TRBJ1-2|TRBV9|.|.
CASGPQTNYGYTF
TGTGCCAGCGGGCCTCAGACTAACTATGGCTACACCTTC
>TRBJ2-7|TRBV6-5|.|.
CASIGSAYEQYF
TGTGCCAGCATCGGTAGCGCCTACGAGCAGTACTTC
>TRBJ2-7|TRBV5-6|.|.
CASSLTLGEQYF
TGTGCCAGCAGCTTAACACTCGGGGAGCAGTACTTC
>TRBJ2-7|TRBV11-2|TRBD1|once
CASSSGQGSYEQYF
TGTGCCAGCAGCTCGGGACAGGGGTCCTACGAGCAGTACTTC
>TRBJ2-1|TRBV9|.|.
CASSVGTTEQFF
TGTGCCAGCAGCGTAGGGACGACTGAGCAGTTCTTC
>TRBJ1-2|TRBV19|TRBD1|.
CASTRGQNYGYTF
TGTGCCAGTACTAGGGGACAGAACTATGGCTACACCTTC
>TRBJ2-1|TRBV27|.|once
CASSLWGDNEQFF
TGTGCCAGCAGTTTATGGGGGGACAATGAGCAGTTCTTC
>TRBJ2-3|TRBV7-9|.|.
CASSGGSGDTQYF
TGTGCCAGCAGCGGGGGATCGGGAGATACGCAGTATTTT
>TRBJ2-3|TRBV5-1|.|.
CASSAELGTSTDTQYF
TGCGCCAGCAGCGCAGAACTAGGTACGAGCACAGATACGCAGTATTTT
>TRBJ1-1|TRBV19|.|.
CASSLEGKNTEAFF
TGTGCCAGTAGCCTTGAGGGGAAGAACACTGAAGCTTTCTTT
>TRBJ2-2|TRBV7-9|.|.
CASSSTERNTGELFF
TGTGCCAGCAGCTCTACAGAGAGGAACACCGGGGAGCTGTTTTTT
>TRBJ1-1|TRBV19|.|.
CASSRGLNTEAFF
TGTGCCAGTAGTCGGGGCCTGAACACTGAAGCTTTCTTT
>TRBJ1-5|TRBV9|TRBD1|.
CASSPGGTSNQPQHF
TGTGCCAGCAGCCCAGGGGGGACTTCCAATCAGCCCCAGCATTTT
>TRBJ2-5|TRBV11-1|TRBD1|.
CASSPPGQSPETQYF
TGTGCCAGCAGCCCTCCGGGACAGTCGCCTGAGACCCAGTACTTC
>TRBJ1-5|TRBV7-8|TRBD1|.
CASRSGTGSQPQHF
TGTGCCAGCAGGTCCGGGACAGGGAGTCAGCCCCAGCATTTT
>TRBJ2-1|TRBV7-2|.|.
CASSFRRGGAGNEQFF
TGTGCCAGCAGCTTCCGTAGGGGGGGGGCAGGCAATGAGCAGTTCTTC
>TRBJ1-1|TRBV19|TRBD1|.
CATSGGFGGNTEAFF
TGTGCCACGTCAGGGGGCTTTGGGGGGAACACTGAAGCTTTCTTT
>TRBJ1-4|TRBV5-6|.|.
CASSLVATNEKLFF
TGTGCCAGCAGCTTGGTCGCAACTAATGAAAAACTGTTTTTT
>TRBJ1-1|TRBV7-2|.|.
CASSFLGEMNTEAFF
TGTGCCAGCAGCTTTCTCGGGGAAATGAACACTGAAGCTTTCTTT
>TRBJ2-1|TRBV11-3|.|.
CASSLGAGQDNEQFF
TGTGCCAGCAGCTTAGGCGCGGGACAAGACAATGAGCAGTTCTTC
>TRBJ1-5|TRBV21-1|.|.
CASSKDGSGPQHF
TGTGCCAGCAGCAAAGACGGGTCGGGTCCCCAGCATTTT
>TRBJ1-5|TRBV2|.|few
CASSEGSNQPQHF
TGTGCCAGCAGTGAGGGGAGCAATCAGCCCCAGCATTTT
>TRBJ1-4|TRBV28|.|.
CASSPLPPGNEKLFF
TGTGCCAGCAGTCCCCTCCCTCCGGGGAATGAAAAACTGTTTTTT
>TRBJ2-1|TRBV19|.|few
CASSIGPGYEQFF
TGTGCCAGTAGTATAGGTCCCGGGTATGAGCAGTTCTTC
>TRBJ2-3|TRBV18|.|.
CASSPTGDDTQYF
TGTGCCAGCTCACCGACCGGTGACGATACGCAGTATTTT
>TRBJ2-3|TRBV6-2/TRBV6-3|TRBD2|.
CASTPTSGGSDTQYF
TGTGCCAGCACCCCGACTAGCGGGGGGTCAGATACGCAGTATTTT
>TRBJ1-4|TRBV3-1/TRBV3-2|TRBD1|.
CASSQRTGANEKLFF
TGTGCCAGCAGCCAAAGGACAGGGGCTAATGAAAAACTGTTTTTT
>TRBJ2-3|TRBV21-1|.|.
CASNPRFPVEQTDTQYF
TGTGCCAGCAACCCTAGGTTCCCGGTAGAGCAAACAGATACGCAGTATTTT
>TRBJ2-3|TRBV18|.|.
CASHVGVISTDTQYF
TGTGCCAGCCATGTTGGGGTGATCAGCACAGATACGCAGTATTTT
>TRBJ1-5|TRBV2|.|.
CASSLRGAQPQHF
TGTGCCAGCAGTCTCAGGGGAGCTCAGCCCCAGCATTTT
>TRBJ2-3|TRBV24-1|.|.
CATSDGRVPDTQYF
TGTGCCACCAGTGATGGAAGGGTACCAGATACGCAGTATTTT
>TRBJ2-5|TRBV28|.|.
CASSLIETQYF
TGTGCCAGCAGTTTAATCGAGACCCAGTACTTC
>TRBJ1-2|TRBV2|.|.
CASSVRADSYGYTF
TGTGCCAGCAGTGTCAGGGCCGATTCCTATGGCTACACCTTC
>TRBJ2-3|TRBV3-1/TRBV3-2|.|.
CASSQDVGDASTDTQYF
TGTGCCAGCAGCCAAGATGTCGGGGACGCGAGCACAGATACGCAGTATTTT
>TRBJ2-7|TRBV5-1|TRBD1|.
CASSWTGGNYEQYF
TGCGCCAGCAGCTGGACAGGAGGAAACTACGAGCAGTACTTC
>TRBJ1-5|TRBV20-1|.|.
CSASLGQPQHF
TGCAGTGCTAGTTTAGGTCAGCCCCAGCATTTT
>TRBJ2-3|TRBV5-6|.|once
CASGMGRYADTQYF
TGTGCCAGCGGTATGGGGCGATACGCAGATACGCAGTATTTT
>TRBJ2-7|TRBV27|.|.
CASSLSLTSYEQYF
TGTGCCAGCAGTTTATCTCTTACCTCCTACGAGCAGTACTTC
>TRBJ2-3|TRBV20-1|.|.
CSASQGDTQYF
TGCAGTGCTTCGCAGGGGGATACGCAGTATTTT
>TRBJ2-7|TRBV3-1/TRBV3-2|TRBD2|.
CASSRRGEGYEQYF
TGTGCCAGCAGCCGCCGCGGGGAGGGCTACGAGCAGTACTTC
>TRBJ2-3|TRBV30|.|.
CAWRRGFIASTDTQYF
TGTGCCTGGAGGAGGGGATTCATTGCTAGCACAGATACGCAGTATTTT